These 17 T cell receptor beta chains were sequenced from one sample in a study of shared clonotypes between healthy human individuals. The repertoire was sequenced with immunoSEQ multiplex PCR; TCRdb's copy has only in-frame clones and lacks some. The sample shows about 2.3 million clones, around 92% of them seen only once. The sample comprised naive CD4+ T cells from PBMCs. Noted subset: CD45RA+ positively selected. These TCRs come from a man younger than 30 in good health. Some clones in this sample may be carry-over from other donors' samples.

This clone was detected once. The chain uses TRBV7-2 and TRBJ1-4; D is ambiguous. This CDR3 is 14 amino acids long. V gave up 4 bases and J gave up 5 bases, with 11 bases separating them. Germline V gives CDR1 SGHTA, CDR2 FQGNSA. For the CDR3, the DNA is TGTGCCAGCAGCTATCTCGCCGGGAATGAAAAACTGTTTTTT. Encoded protein: CASSYLAGNEKLFF.

The count of this clone is one. This chain joins TRBV5-6 and TRBJ2-5; TRBD2 agrees at 12 bases. J gave up 2 bases and V 4 bases, and 9 bases lay outside the gene matches. CDR1 is SGHDT and CDR2 is YYEEEE in the germline V gene. This CDR3 is built from 17 residues. CDR3 sequence: CASSRTGTSGLQETQYF. DNA for the CDR3: TGTGCCAGCAGCCGAACCGGGACTAGCGGGCTACAAGAGACCCAGTACTTC.

The gene calls are TRBV7-9 and TRBJ2-2, with 7 bases aligning to TRBD1. In germline, CDR1 is SEHNR, CDR2 FQNEAQ (reference sequence). The CDR3 has 16 residues. Losses at the gene ends were 4 bases for V and 0 bases for J; bases not matched to a gene: 5. The CDR3 reads CASSSPDRPNTGELFF. The CDR3 nucleotides are TGTGCCAGCAGCTCCCCGGACAGGCCGAACACCGGGGAGCTGTTTTTT. The full variable domain, in which reference TRBV7-9 and TRBJ2-2 provide the parts outside the CDR3, is DTGVSQNPRHKITKRGQNVTFRCDPISEHNRLYWYRQTLGQGPEFLTYFQNEAQLEKSRLLSDRFSAERPKGSFSTLEIQRTEQGDSAMYLCASSSPDRPNTGELFFGEGSRLTVL.

V is TRBV5-1 and J is TRBJ1-4; 9 bases fit TRBD1. The CDR3 is made up of 16 amino acids. V lost 4 bases and J lost 4; bases outside the gene matches: 8. Per germline, CDR1 SGHRS and CDR2 YFSETQ. The CDR3, as DNA: TGCGCCAGCAGCCTGACAGGGGGTGGGAGTAATGAAAAACTGTTTTTT. This encodes CASSLTGGGSNEKLFF.

V usage is TRBV7-9 and J usage is TRBJ2-7; D gene unclear. The CDR3 length is 14 residues. Trimming removed 5 bases from V and 5 bases from J, with 16 bases in between. Germline V lookup: CDR1 SEHNR, CDR2 FQNEAQ (reference sequence). The CDR3 DNA sequence: TGTGCCAGCAGCCTAGGACCGGAAGTAAACGAGCAGTACTTC. Its protein product is CASSLGPEVNEQYF.

V is TRBV9 and J is TRBJ2-1; a possible D gene is TRBD2 (6 bases). Trimming took off 0 bases at V and 0 bases at J, with 10 bases between the two ends. Germline values: CDR1 SGDLS, CDR2 YYNGEE. The CDR3 is made up of 16 amino acids. CDR3 nucleotide sequence: TGTGCCAGCAGCGTAGACGGGCGGGACTCCTACAATGAGCAGTTCTTC. The encoded protein is CASSVDGRDSYNEQFF.

The chain uses TRBV9 and TRBJ2-7; D perhaps matches TRBD1 (5 bases). CDR1 SGDLS and CDR2 YYNGEE come from the germline V gene. CDR3 length equals 16 residues. Trimming took off 4 bases at V and 0 bases at J, with 17 bases between the two ends. CDR3 in amino acids: CASSPLQGWGSYEQYF. CDR3 DNA sequence: TGTGCCAGCAGCCCCCTCCAGGGTTGGGGCTCCTACGAGCAGTACTTC.

A single count supports this clone. The chain carries TRBV28 and TRBJ2-7; 9 bases agree with TRBD1. The CDR3 contains 13 residues. J was trimmed by 5 bases and V by 11 bases; bases with no gene match: 10. Germline CDR1 and CDR2: MDHEN and SYDVKM. The CDR3 spells CAAESGQGNEQYF. The CDR3 DNA sequence: TGTGCCGCCGAGTCGGGACAGGGAAACGAGCAGTACTTC. The whole variable domain, remainder taken from reference TRBV28 and TRBJ2-7, is DVKVTQSSRYLVKRTGEKVFLECVQDMDHENMFWYRQDPGLGLRLIYFSYDVKMKEKGDIPEGYSVSREKKERFSLILESASTNQTSMYLCAAESGQGNEQYFGPGTRLTVT.

CDR3 in amino acids: CASSFVNGRSYNEQFF. The DNA for the CDR3 is TGCGCCAGCAGCTTCGTTAACGGGAGGTCATACAATGAGCAGTTCTTC. This chain connects TRBV5-1 to TRBJ2-1, with 7 nucleotides matching TRBD2. Germline V gene lookup returns CDR1 SGHRS and CDR2 YFSETQ. The trim removed 2 bases at V and 4 bases at J, leaving 9 bases unmatched. This CDR3 contains 16 residues.

The chain uses TRBV2 and TRBJ1-2, with TRBD1 as a possible D gene (5 bases). The CDR3 spans 11 residues. The V and J ends lost 4 bases and 6 bases respectively, with 6 bases between them. Germline lookup yields CDR1 SNHLY and CDR2 FYNNEI. The CDR3 bases are TGTGCCAGCAGTGGAGGGGATGGCTACACCTTC. Its protein is CASSGGDGYTF.

A note on this clone: The sample contains more than one DNA sequence encoding this CDR3. The chain links TRBV5-4 to TRBJ2-5; D remains ambiguous. Trimming removed 2 bases from V and 1 base from J, with 6 bases in between. Per the germline V gene, CDR1 is SGHNT and CDR2 is YYREEE (reference sequence). The length of the CDR3 is 13 residues. Here the CDR3 reads CASSLKGQETQYF. The DNA for the CDR3 is TGTGCCAGCAGCTTAAAGGGCCAAGAGACCCAGTACTTC.

This chain uses TRBV12-5 with TRBJ2-3; 9 bases fit TRBD2. The CDR3 loop spans 13 amino acids. Germline loops: CDR1 LGHNT, CDR2 FRNRAP. The V and J ends lost 8 bases and 2 bases, in that order; junction bases with no gene match: 2. The CDR3 spells CASSGRNTDTQYF. The DNA for the CDR3 is TGTGCTAGTAGCGGGAGGAACACAGATACGCAGTATTTT.

This clone showed up just a few times. The CDR3 DNA reads as TGTGCCAGCAGTGAACGGGTCCGCAATCAGCCCCAGCATTTT. Amino acid sequence: CASSERVRNQPQHF. The rearrangement joins TRBV2 to TRBJ1-5; D is unclear. This CDR3 is built from 14 residues. Germline lookup yields CDR1 SNHLY and CDR2 FYNNEI. Trimming took off 2 bases at V and 2 bases at J, with 7 bases between the two ends.

The V and J genes are TRBV7-2 and TRBJ2-1; TRBD1 might be the D (7 bases). This CDR3 has 14 residues. V shed 3 bases and J shed 9 bases, with 15 bases lying between them. Germline assignment: CDR1 SGHTA and CDR2 FQGNSA. CDR3 residues: CASSLRQGLSEQFF. The DNA of the CDR3 is TGTGCCAGCAGCTTGAGACAGGGACTGAGTGAGCAGTTCTTC.

This chain uses TRBV19 with TRBJ2-2; 9 nucleotides line up with TRBD1. CDR1 and CDR2 (germline): LNHDA, SQIVND (reference sequence). The CDR3 is 17 amino acids. The junction had 11 bases not matched to a gene; V was cut back by 8 bases and J by 1 base. CDR3: CASADLRQGGNTGELFF. The CDR3 nucleotides read TGTGCCAGTGCCGATCTTCGACAGGGGGGGAACACCGGGGAGCTGTTTTTT. Combining the CDR3 with reference TRBV19 and TRBJ2-2 gives the whole variable domain DGGITQSPKYLFRKEGQNVTLSCEQNLNHDAMYWYRQDPGQGLRLIYYSQIVNDFQKGDIAEGYSVSREKKESFPLTVTSAQKNPTAFYLCASADLRQGGNTGELFFGEGSRLTVL.

The V and J genes are TRBV5-1 and TRBJ1-1, with 7 bases identical to TRBD1. The V and J ends lost 4 bases and 4 bases, in that order; junction bases with no gene match: 10. CDR1 SGHRS and CDR2 YFSETQ come from the germline V gene. The CDR3 sequence is 15 residues long. The CDR3 sequence is CASSPNTGEVTEAFF. The CDR3 DNA reads TGCGCCAGCAGCCCGAATACAGGGGAGGTCACTGAAGCTTTCTTT.

A word on this clone: This same CDR3 is encoded by further DNA sequences in the sample. The V call is TRBV29-1, the J call TRBJ2-5; D may match TRBD1 or TRBD2 (6 bases each). This CDR3 spans 14 amino acids. Germline V CDR1 and CDR2: SQVTM, ANQGSEA. V shed 7 bases and J shed 5 bases, with 20 bases lying between them. CDR3 nucleotide sequence: TGCAGCGGTCAACAGGGAGGTTTGGGGGAGACCCAGTACTTC. It yields the protein CSGQQGGLGETQYF.